What follows are 32 T cell receptor beta chains derived from one specimen sequenced in a study of cytomegalovirus exposure and HLA in healthy donors. Primers for the PCR totalled 60 Vbeta and 13 Jbeta. Sequenced by immunoSEQ multiplex PCR; TCRdb stores in-frame clones only, minus some. The sample lists fewer than 150,000 clones, 82% occurring once. The sequencing input was PBMCs. These receptor sequences come from a male donor in good health and CMV-seronegative.

The V gene is TRBV7-9, the J gene TRBJ1-1, with 7 bases lining up with TRBD1. The V segment lost 4 bases and the J segment 1 base; nucleotides outside the gene matches: 0. Looked up from germline, CDR1 is SEHNR and CDR2 is FQNEAQ (reference sequence). The length of the CDR3 is 13 residues. This CDR3 is CASSWDRNTEAFF. In DNA, the CDR3 is TGTGCCAGCAGCTGGGACAGGAACACTGAAGCTTTCTTT.

This clone showed up just a few times. This sequence joins TRBV18 and TRBJ2-1; 7 bases agree with TRBD2. CDR1 and CDR2 from the germline V gene are KGHSH and LQKENI. The V gene end was trimmed by 0 bases and the J gene end by 16 bases; junction bases not matched to a gene: 9. CDR3 length equals 13 residues. CDR3 amino acids: CASSPPDETSKFF. CDR3 coding DNA: TGTGCCAGCTCACCACCGGATGAGACTAGCAAATTCTTC.

V gene TRBV25-1 combines with J gene TRBJ1-2; D unresolved. Germline CDR1 reads MGHDK; CDR2 reads SYGVNS. The CDR3 totals 13 residues. The ends were cut back, 5 bases at V and 5 bases at J, with 12 bases in the middle. As DNA, the CDR3 is TGTGCCAGCAGTACCCGCGGCCTATATGGCTACACCTTC. Residues: CASSTRGLYGYTF.

This chain links TRBV28 with TRBJ1-2; perhaps TRBD1 as D (5 bases). CDR1 MDHEN and CDR2 SYDVKM come from the germline V gene. V dropped 5 bases and J dropped 0 bases, with 10 bases sitting between them. CDR3 size: 14 residues. The CDR3, as DNA: TGTGCCAGCAGTCTTACAGGAGCTAACTATGGCTACACCTTC. Protein product: CASSLTGANYGYTF.

The V and J genes are TRBV11-2 and TRBJ2-5; D not certain. The V gene's germline CDR1 is SGHAT and CDR2 FQNNGV. This CDR3 region has 13 residues. With 1 base removed from V and 2 bases from J, the gap between germline ends came to 5 bases. CDR3 amino acids: CASSLVRQETQYF. CDR3 DNA sequence: TGTGCCAGCAGCTTAGTCAGACAAGAGACCCAGTACTTC.

The chain has TRBV7-2 and TRBJ2-1; tentatively, D is TRBD2 (6 bases). V shed 3 bases and J shed 3 bases, with 9 bases lying between them. Germline loops: CDR1 SGHTA, CDR2 FQGNSA. The CDR3 sequence is 14 residues long. CDR3 residues: CASSFLGGYNEQFF. DNA for the CDR3: TGTGCCAGCAGCTTCCTCGGGGGCTACAATGAGCAGTTCTTC.

The J gene is TRBJ2-3, the V gene TRBV2, with D unresolved. The CDR3 sequence is 12 residues long. Germline V gives CDR1 SNHLY, CDR2 FYNNEI. V was pared by 6 bases and J by 4 bases, with 8 bases between. The CDR3 loop reads CASRADPDTQYF. The CDR3 bases are TGTGCCAGCAGAGCTGATCCAGATACGCAGTATTTT.

V is TRBV29-1 and J is TRBJ1-1; tentatively, D is TRBD1 (6 bases). Trimming took 6 bases from V and 5 from J, leaving 7 bases between them. This CDR3 comprises 10 residues. CDR1 is SQVTM and CDR2 is ANQGSEA in the germline V gene. The chain's CDR3 is CSVQGTEAFF. The DNA for the CDR3 is TGCAGCGTCCAGGGGACTGAAGCTTTCTTT.

Regarding this clone: The identical CDR3 is also encoded by other nucleotide sequences in the sample. The chain uses TRBV6-5 and TRBJ2-3, with a possible D match to TRBD2 (7 bases). The germline V gene has CDR1 MNHEY and CDR2 SVGAGI. This CDR3 is built from 14 residues. The ends were cut back, 2 bases at V and 3 bases at J, with 9 bases in the middle. The CDR3 DNA follows: TGTGCCAGCAGTTACGGGAGGGGGACAGATACGCAGTATTTT. Amino acid sequence: CASSYGRGTDTQYF.

The genes are TRBV18 and TRBJ2-7; D is possibly TRBD2 (5 bases). Trimming removed 0 bases from V and 4 bases from J, with 13 bases in between. The length of the CDR3 is 15 residues. Germline CDR1 reads KGHSH; CDR2 reads LQKENI. The CDR3 DNA follows: TGTGCCAGCTCACCACCCGCGTTAACGGGGTACGAGCAGTACTTC. Translation: CASSPPALTGYEQYF.

The chain has TRBV19 and TRBJ1-5, with D unresolved. CDR1 LNHDA and CDR2 SQIVND come from the germline V gene (reference sequence). Between the trimmed V and J ends, which lost 3 bases and 7 bases, there was a span of 13 bases. The CDR3 runs 14 residues. Here the CDR3 DNA reads TGTGCCAGTAGTATTGGCTTTCGCGGACAGCCCCAGCATTTT. This translates into CASSIGFRGQPQHF.

The V and J genes are TRBV28 and TRBJ2-1; 9 bases fit TRBD2. V shed 7 bases, J shed 9 bases, and the junction held 7 bases outside the gene matches. Germline V CDR1 and CDR2: MDHEN, SYDVKM. There are 13 residues in the CDR3. The CDR3 region has the DNA TGTGCCAGCACTCTTAGCGGGAGAGGTGAGCAGTTCTTC. Its protein product is CASTLSGRGEQFF. The full variable domain, its missing parts supplied by reference TRBV28 and TRBJ2-1, is DVKVTQSSRYLVKRTGEKVFLECVQDMDHENMFWYRQDPGLGLRLIYFSYDVKMKEKGDIPEGYSVSREKKERFSLILESASTNQTSMYLCASTLSGRGEQFFGPGTRLTVL.

V gene TRBV7-9 combines with J gene TRBJ2-7; maybe TRBD1 (5 bases). With 5 bases removed from V and 3 bases from J, the gap between germline ends came to 14 bases. CDR3 length equals 14 residues. Germline V lookup: CDR1 SEHNR, CDR2 FQNEAQ (reference sequence). The chain's CDR3 is CASSPQGAGYEQYF. CDR3 DNA sequence: TGTGCCAGCAGCCCCCAGGGCGCTGGCTACGAGCAGTACTTC.

The rearrangement uses TRBV7-2 and TRBJ2-5; D gene ambiguous. CDR1 SGHTA and CDR2 FQGNSA come from the germline V gene. The CDR3 runs to 12 residues. V lost 5 bases and J 2 bases, leaving 6 bases between the germline ends. As DNA, the CDR3 is TGTGCCAGCAGCCCTAATCAAGAGACCCAGTACTTC. This gives the protein CASSPNQETQYF.

This clone was seen more than once but under ten times. CDR3 residues: CASSLSSSLEAFF. The CDR3 region has the DNA TGTGCCAGCAGTTTATCGAGTAGTCTTGAAGCTTTCTTT. The chain employs TRBV27 and TRBJ1-1; D call uncertain. The CDR3 is made up of 13 amino acids. The germline CDR1 and CDR2 sequences are MNHEY and SMNVEV (reference sequence). V lost 0 bases and J 7 bases, leaving 9 bases between the germline ends.

The chain couples TRBV9 to TRBJ2-7; D is possibly TRBD1 (5 bases). The CDR3 is 15 amino acids. CDR1 is SGDLS, CDR2 YYNGEE, per germline. V gave up 0 bases and J gave up 5 bases, with 15 bases separating them. CDR3 sequence: CASSVGGAGSHEQYF. The CDR3 DNA is TGTGCCAGCAGCGTAGGTGGGGCAGGTAGCCACGAGCAGTACTTC.

The chain carries TRBV4-3 and TRBJ2-7; 7 bases are a match to TRBD2. This CDR3 spans 13 amino acids. With V trimmed by 5 bases and J by 5 bases, 6 bases remained unmatched. Germline V CDR1 and CDR2: LGHNA, YSLEER. CDR3 sequence reads: CASSWEGSHEQYF. Here the CDR3 DNA reads TGCGCCAGCAGCTGGGAGGGGAGCCACGAGCAGTACTTC.

The V and J genes are TRBV25-1 and TRBJ1-6; D is undetermined. The CDR3 covers 12 residues. V lost 10 bases and J lost 0, with 4 bases in between. CDR1 MGHDK and CDR2 SYGVNS come from the germline V gene. The DNA for the CDR3 is TGTGCCACGAGCTCCTATAATTCACCCCTCCACTTT. Amino acids: CATSSYNSPLHF.

The rearrangement links TRBV27 to TRBJ1-5; tentatively, D is TRBD1 (5 bases). In germline, CDR1 is MNHEY, CDR2 SMNVEV (reference sequence). The CDR3 consists of 13 residues. Trimming cost V 8 bases and J 6 bases, with 14 bases left between them. The CDR3 nucleotides read TGTGCCAGCGGGGGGGATATCCGTCAGCCCCAGCATTTT. Translated: CASGGDIRQPQHF.

V and J are TRBV19 and TRBJ2-7, with 10 positions matching TRBD2. V shed 4 bases, J shed 3 bases, and the junction held 15 bases outside the gene matches. The CDR3 length is 18 residues. The germline V gene encodes CDR1 LNHDA and CDR2 SQIVND (reference sequence). The CDR3 nucleotides are TGTGCCAGTAGTACCCGGGACCTCACTAGCGGGACGTTCTACGAGCAGTACTTC. Translating gives CASSTRDLTSGTFYEQYF.

The J gene is TRBJ2-2, the V gene TRBV5-1; 9 positions match TRBD2. This CDR3 region has 14 residues. J gave up 6 bases and V 8 bases, and 8 bases lay outside the gene matches. The germline gives CDR1 SGHRS, CDR2 YFSETQ. CDR3 sequence reads: CASKGLAAAGELFF. CDR3 DNA: TGCGCCAGTAAGGGACTAGCAGCGGCCGGGGAGCTGTTTTTT.

The CDR3 bases are TGTGCCGCACAGGGGAAATCCTACAATGAGCAGTTCTTC. This sequence encodes CAAQGKSYNEQFF. The V gene is TRBV27, the J gene TRBJ2-1; 7 bases map to TRBD1. The CDR3 totals 13 residues. V lost 11 bases, J lost 1 base, and 5 bases stayed unmatched. CDR1 and CDR2 from the germline V gene are MNHEY and SMNVEV (reference sequence).

This clone was found once. The gene calls are TRBV29-1 and TRBJ2-5; weak D call: TRBD2 (6 bases). Germline CDR1 SQVTM, CDR2 ANQGSEA. The CDR3 totals 13 residues. The ends were cut back, 1 base at V and 4 bases at J, with 10 bases in the middle. CDR3 region: CSVEGGAGETQYF. The CDR3 bases are TGCAGCGTTGAAGGCGGGGCGGGAGAGACCCAGTACTTC.

The rearrangement uses TRBV19 and TRBJ2-7, with D maybe TRBD1 (5 bases). The CDR3 is 14 residues long. Germline values: CDR1 LNHDA, CDR2 SQIVND (reference sequence). V was trimmed by 5 bases and J by 0 bases, leaving 11 bases between them. CDR3 amino acids: CASSWGGSSYEQYF. The CDR3 coding sequence is TGTGCCAGTAGTTGGGGCGGCTCCTCCTACGAGCAGTACTTC.

The chain joins TRBV5-6 to TRBJ2-1, with 12 positions matching TRBD2. This CDR3 spans 16 amino acids. J gave up 9 bases and V 2 bases, and 9 bases lay outside the gene matches. Germline CDR1 and CDR2: SGHDT and YYEEEE. CDR3 coding DNA: TGTGCCAGCAGCTTATCGTTTAGACTAGCGGGAGCTGAGCAGTTCTTC. As protein: CASSLSFRLAGAEQFF.

CDR3 sequence: CASAGEASYNEQFF. In nucleotides, the CDR3 is TGTGCCAGCGCGGGGGAGGCCTCCTACAATGAGCAGTTCTTC. This rearrangement joins TRBV7-9 to TRBJ2-1, with 7 positions matching TRBD2. Per the germline V gene, CDR1 is SEHNR and CDR2 is FQNEAQ (reference sequence). The CDR3 is made up of 14 amino acids. With V trimmed by 8 bases and J by 0 bases, 4 bases remained unmatched.

The V and J genes are TRBV2 and TRBJ2-5; 9 positions match TRBD1. Trimming removed 4 bases from V and 1 base from J; junction bases left unmatched: 4. Germline loops: CDR1 SNHLY, CDR2 FYNNEI. The CDR3 spans 15 residues. The DNA of the CDR3 is TGTGCCAGCAGTGCGGGACAGGGCCGCCAAGAGACCCAGTACTTC. This gives the protein CASSAGQGRQETQYF.

V and J are TRBV9 and TRBJ2-3; 14 nucleotides line up with TRBD2. The CDR3 spans 19 residues. Germline V CDR1 and CDR2: SGDLS, YYNGEE. V was pared by 0 bases and J by 3 bases, with 9 bases of the junction left unmatched. In DNA form, the CDR3 reads TGTGCCAGCAGCGTAGATAAGGGACTAGCGGGAGATTGGACAGATACGCAGTATTTT. Encoded protein: CASSVDKGLAGDWTDTQYF.

The genes are TRBV11-2 and TRBJ2-3; 10 bases agree with TRBD2. The length of the CDR3 is 19 residues. Unmatched junction bases numbered 15, after V lost 4 bases and J lost 2 bases. The germline gives CDR1 SGHAT, CDR2 FQNNGV. The CDR3, as DNA: TGTGCCAGCAGCTCTCTTAGGGGGGCAGCGGGAGGGCCCACAGATACGCAGTATTTT. This translates into CASSSLRGAAGGPTDTQYF.

To note about this clone: Within the sample, other DNA sequences also encode this same CDR3. The chain carries TRBV7-9 and TRBJ2-5; a possible D gene is TRBD1 (5 bases). The germline V gene encodes CDR1 SEHNR and CDR2 FQNEAQ (reference sequence). The V end lost 4 bases, the J end lost 1 base, and 7 bases lay between the germline ends. The CDR3 contains 13 residues. CDR3 protein: CASSSGFQETQYF. DNA for the CDR3: TGTGCCAGCAGCTCAGGGTTCCAAGAGACCCAGTACTTC.

The chain joins TRBV7-2 to TRBJ2-7, with 10 bases lining up with TRBD2. The germline V gene encodes CDR1 SGHTA and CDR2 FQGNSA. After removal of 6 bases from V and 5 bases from J, the junction contained 4 bases not matched to a gene. The CDR3 is 13 amino acids. This CDR3 is CASSSTSGNEQYF. CDR3 bases: TGTGCCAGCAGTTCCACTAGCGGGAACGAGCAGTACTTC.

This sequence joins TRBV6-5 and TRBJ2-1; TRBD2 might be the D (6 bases). Per germline, CDR1 MNHEY and CDR2 SVGAGI. Trimming stripped 3 bases from V and 9 bases from J, with 9 bases between. The CDR3 totals 12 residues. CDR3 amino acids: CASSYGTREQFF. The CDR3, as DNA: TGTGCCAGCAGTTATGGGACTCGTGAGCAGTTCTTC.